What follows describes a single TCR beta chain. This specimen comes from a study of cytomegalovirus exposure and HLA in healthy donors. In the PCR, 60 Vbeta and 13 Jbeta primers were used. Here immunoSEQ multiplex PCR was the method, and the copy in TCRdb shows in-frame clones only, minus some. This table holds tens of thousands of clones, around 62% found once. V lost 0 bases and J lost 4, with 13 bases in between. From germline, CDR1 is SGDLS and CDR2 YYNGEE. CDR3 length: 15 amino acids. The clonotype comes from a male donor in good health and CMV-seropositive. The sequenced material came from PBMCs. This chain uses TRBV9 with TRBJ1-2, with D unresolved. CDR3 in amino acids: CASSVDESPGYGYTF. CDR3 bases: TGTGCCAGCAGCGTAGATGAGAGCCCGGGCTATGGCTACACCTTC.